The 27 T cell receptor beta chains below come from one sample, sequenced in a study of response to subunit inactivated influenza vaccine. In TCRdb, the RT-PCR reads were re-called with MiXCR into one record per CDR3 protein. Found here are fewer than 800,000 distinct CDR3 sequences, about a sixth of them singletons; the top ten hold about 9.9%. Sequences were derived from PBMCs from blood, sampled 11 to 12 days after vaccination. The source of these receptors is a middle-aged man who received an inactivated influenza vaccine.

This clonotype has a handful of counts. This chain uses TRBV5-1 with TRBJ1-1; D is possibly TRBD1 (5 bases). The CDR3 is made up of 15 amino acids. V shed 0 bases and J shed 1 base, with 10 bases lying between them. Germline V lookup: CDR1 SGHRS, CDR2 YFSETQ. The CDR3, as DNA: TGCGCCAGCAGCTTGGCCCTGGGGACGAACACTGAAGCTTTCTTT. Its translation: CASSLALGTNTEAFF.

This clonotype was recorded a few times. The chain employs TRBV4-2 and TRBJ1-5, with D perhaps matching TRBD1 (6 bases). V was clipped by 0 bases and J by 1 base, with 10 bases between them. The germline V gene encodes CDR1 LGHNA and CDR2 YNFKEQ. The CDR3 spans 16 residues. The CDR3 nucleotides read TGTGCCAGCAGCCAAGAAGGGGGACGGAGCAATCAGCCCCAGCATTTT. Its protein product is CASSQEGGRSNQPQHF.

This chain links TRBV4-3 with TRBJ2-1, with D possibly matching TRBD2 (6 bases). Trimming stripped 0 bases from V and 4 bases from J, with 13 bases between. Germline V gives CDR1 LGHNA, CDR2 YSLEER. This CDR3 contains 16 residues. The CDR3 DNA reads TGCGCCAGCAGCCAAGAGGGGGTGGGGGGATACAATGAGCAGTTCTTC. Translated: CASSQEGVGGYNEQFF.

This chain links TRBV6-5 with TRBJ2-4; D is possibly TRBD2 (6 bases). Germline V CDR1 and CDR2: MNHEY, SVGAGI. The V end lost 7 bases, the J end lost 6 bases, and 16 bases lay between the germline ends. The CDR3 has 14 amino acids. The CDR3, as DNA: TGTGCCAGCACCCAACCGGGGGAAGGAAACATTCAGTACTTC. Translated: CASTQPGEGNIQYF.

This clonotype was counted only a few times. The chain combines TRBV6-1 with TRBJ2-2; 9 positions match TRBD2. This CDR3 contains 17 residues. Germline CDR1 MNHNS, CDR2 SASEGT. The V gene end was trimmed by 7 bases and the J gene end by 7 bases; junction bases not matched to a gene: 16. CDR3 in DNA: TGTGCCAGCACCAAAGGGTCTGGCGGGGGGGCGTTCGGGGAGCTGTTTTTT. Its protein product is CASTKGSGGGAFGELFF.

This clonotype showed up just a few times. The junction departs from germline at one end; a sequencing error may be responsible. This chain connects TRBV6-5 to TRBJ2-1, with 9 positions matching TRBD2. CDR3 length: 14 amino acids. The germline V gene encodes CDR1 MNHEY and CDR2 SVGAGI. The CDR3 loop reads CASSYVAGDKEQFF. Here the CDR3 DNA reads TGTGCCAGCAGTTACGTAGCGGGGGACAAAGAGCAGTTCTTC.

The V call is TRBV4-3, the J call TRBJ2-1; D is ambiguous. This CDR3 spans 14 amino acids. CDR1 is LGHNA, CDR2 YSLEER, per germline. Trimming took 3 bases from V and 0 from J, leaving 6 bases between them. CDR3 nucleotide sequence: TGCGCCAGCAGCCAGGATGACTCCTACAATGAGCAGTTCTTC. Its translation: CASSQDDSYNEQFF.

Only a few counts were recorded for this clonotype. The chain recombines TRBV15 with TRBJ2-1; perhaps TRBD1 as D (6 bases). CDR1 LNHNV and CDR2 YYDKDF come from the germline V gene (reference sequence). V was trimmed by 0 bases and J by 9 bases, leaving 21 bases between them. The CDR3 runs 17 residues. The CDR3 loop is CATSRDQRRGLGAEQFF. CDR3 sequence (DNA): TGTGCCACCAGCAGAGATCAACGCAGGGGTTTAGGCGCTGAGCAGTTCTTC.

Only a few counts were recorded for this clonotype. The genes are TRBV29-1 and TRBJ2-2, with D tentatively TRBD1 (5 bases). The CDR3 is 15 residues long. V was cut by 0 bases and J by 1 base, with 9 bases left in between. Germline V CDR1 and CDR2: SQVTM, ANQGSEA. CDR3 region: CSVEDVTENTGELFF. The CDR3 DNA sequence: TGCAGCGTTGAAGATGTGACAGAGAACACCGGGGAGCTGTTTTTT.

This clonotype was counted between two and nine times. This chain links TRBV28 with TRBJ2-6; 9 nucleotides agree with TRBD1. CDR3 length: 16 amino acids. Germline V gives CDR1 MDHEN, CDR2 SYDVKM. V dropped 9 bases and J dropped 0; count of bases not matched to a gene: 6. DNA for the CDR3: TGTGCCAGTTGGACAGGGGTCCTCTCTGGGGCCAACGTCCTGACTTTC. Encoded protein: CASWTGVLSGANVLTF. Supplemented by reference TRBV28 and TRBJ2-6, the full variable domain reads DVKVTQSSRYLVKRTGEKVFLECVQDMDHENMFWYRQDPGLGLRLIYFSYDVKMKEKGDIPEGYSVSREKKERFSLILESASTNQTSMYLCASWTGVLSGANVLTFGAGSRLTVL.

This sequence joins TRBV3-1 and TRBJ2-7, with D possibly being TRBD1 or TRBD2 (6 bases each). Per the germline V gene, CDR1 is LGHDT and CDR2 is YNNKEL (reference sequence). The germline V and J ends were trimmed by 3 bases and 12 bases, with 18 bases remaining between them. The CDR3 sequence is 13 residues long. CDR3 loop: CASSQNAGTTRYF. The DNA of the CDR3 is TGTGCCAGCAGCCAGAACGCGGGGACAACGAGGTACTTC.

The sample holds a few counts of this clonotype. The chain links TRBV20-1 to TRBJ1-1, with TRBD1 identical over 7 bases. The CDR3 length is 13 residues. Germline V CDR1 and CDR2: DFQATT, SNEGSKA (reference sequence). J gave up 4 bases and V 3 bases, and 5 bases lay outside the gene matches. The CDR3 DNA is TGCAGTGCTAGCGACAGGGAGATCACTGAAGCTTTCTTT. As protein: CSASDREITEAFF.

This clonotype was seen a few times. This chain connects TRBV11-2 to TRBJ2-1; TRBD2 matches at 8 bases. The V gene's germline CDR1 is SGHAT and CDR2 FQNNGV. The CDR3 spans 18 residues. With V trimmed by 5 bases and J by 4 bases, 16 bases remained unmatched. This CDR3 is CASSQIFLLAGPYNEQFF. The CDR3 DNA is TGTGCCAGCAGCCAGATTTTTTTGCTAGCGGGTCCTTACAATGAGCAGTTCTTC.

The chain links TRBV30 to TRBJ2-4; 12 bases agree with TRBD2. This CDR3 is 20 amino acids long. The trim removed 2 bases at V and 0 bases at J, leaving 14 bases unmatched. CDR1 is GTSNPN, CDR2 SVGIG, per germline (reference sequence). CDR3 loop: CAWSPLWTSGAPRAKNIQYF. In DNA, the CDR3 is TGTGCCTGGAGTCCACTATGGACTAGCGGGGCGCCCCGAGCCAAAAACATTCAGTACTTC.

This clonotype was recorded only once. The V call is TRBV24-1, the J call TRBJ1-1; D might be TRBD1 (5 bases). Germline assignment: CDR1 KGHDR and CDR2 SFDVKD. V lost 4 bases to trimming and J lost 3 bases, with 8 bases between them. The CDR3 is 13 amino acids. The CDR3 nucleotides are TGTGCCACCAGTGACACAGGCTACACTGAAGCTTTCTTT. Its protein is CATSDTGYTEAFF.

The chain is built from TRBV15 and TRBJ1-4; 7 bases line up with TRBD1. V lost 5 bases, J lost 8 bases, and 8 bases stayed unmatched. This CDR3 has 14 residues. The germline V gene has CDR1 LNHNV and CDR2 YYDKDF (reference sequence). The DNA of the CDR3 is TGTGCCACCAGCCGACAGGGACGGAACGAAAAACTGTTTTTT. Translating it yields CATSRQGRNEKLFF.

This clonotype has a handful of counts. This rearrangement joins TRBV7-9 to TRBJ2-1; D possibly uses TRBD1 or TRBD2 (5 bases each). Looked up from germline, CDR1 is SEHNR and CDR2 is FQNEAQ (reference sequence). CDR3 length: 13 residues. The CDR3 here is CASGEGPYNEQFF. The CDR3 DNA is TGTGCATCGGGCGAGGGGCCCTACAATGAGCAGTTCTTC.

A few counts support this clonotype. The V gene is TRBV7-6, the J gene TRBJ2-2, with TRBD2 as a possible D gene (6 bases). CDR1 is SGHVS, CDR2 FNYEAQ, per germline. The CDR3 sequence is 15 residues long. Between the trimmed V and J ends, which lost 5 bases and 4 bases, there was a span of 14 bases. The CDR3 is CASSRTGSGTGELFF. The DNA for the CDR3 is TGTGCCAGCAGCCGGACCGGGAGTGGCACCGGGGAGCTGTTTTTT.

The chain links TRBV6-1 to TRBJ1-3; TRBD1 agrees at 7 bases. Germline assignment: CDR1 MNHNS and CDR2 SASEGT. The CDR3 sequence is 15 residues long. V dropped 3 bases and J dropped 0; count of bases not matched to a gene: 2. The CDR3 DNA is TGTGCCAGCAGTGAGGGACAGCTCTCTGGAAACACCATATATTTT. Protein sequence: CASSEGQLSGNTIYF.

This clonotype was found a few times. The rearrangement uses TRBV20-1 and TRBJ1-4, with D unclear. Germline CDR1 DFQATT, CDR2 SNEGSKA (reference sequence). The V and J ends lost 6 bases and 0 bases respectively, with 8 bases between them. The CDR3 covers 13 residues. Here the CDR3 reads CSAQPSTNEKLFF. In DNA, the CDR3 is TGCAGTGCGCAACCGTCAACTAATGAAAAACTGTTTTTT.

The chain recombines TRBV12-3 or TRBV12-4 with TRBJ1-3; D is unresolved. V was shortened by 6 bases and J by 0 bases, with 12 bases between the two germline ends. CDR3 length equals 15 residues. DNA of the CDR3: TGTGCCAGCAGGAGGACGGGATTCTCTGGAAACACCATATATTTT. This codes for CASRRTGFSGNTIYF.

The chain recombines TRBV13 with TRBJ2-5; D remains ambiguous. This CDR3 is built from 14 residues. V was trimmed by 1 base and J by 2 bases, leaving 8 bases between them. Germline-derived CDR1 and CDR2 are PRHDT and FYEKMQ (reference sequence). The CDR3 protein is CASSLVGEQETQYF. In DNA form, the CDR3 reads TGTGCCAGCAGCTTAGTTGGAGAACAAGAGACCCAGTACTTC.

This clonotype was recorded many times. The rearrangement links TRBV29-1 to TRBJ2-1, with D possibly being TRBD1 (5 bases). Germline V gives CDR1 SQVTM, CDR2 ANQGSEA. This CDR3 spans 14 amino acids. Deletions cut 5 bases from V and 0 bases from J, with 11 bases between. DNA of the CDR3: TGCAGCGTTCTGCAGGGAAGCTCCTACAATGAGCAGTTCTTC. Its protein product is CSVLQGSSYNEQFF.

This sequence joins TRBV4-2 and TRBJ2-1; the D is unclear. Trimming stripped 0 bases from V and 8 bases from J, with 14 bases between. Looked up from germline, CDR1 is LGHNA and CDR2 is YNFKEQ. There are 15 residues in the CDR3. The CDR3 bases are TGTGCCAGCAGCCAAGATCCAGGCCTGCACGATGAGCAGTTCTTC. Translating it yields CASSQDPGLHDEQFF.

J is TRBJ2-1 and V is TRBV6-2 or TRBV6-3; TRBD2 agrees at 14 bases. There are 23 residues in the CDR3. Germline-derived CDR1 and CDR2 are MNHEY and SVGEGT. V gave up 5 bases and J gave up 3 bases; unmatched junction bases: 24. CDR3 region: CASSHPQGDFGTSGSNSYNEQFF. The CDR3 DNA is TGTGCCAGCAGTCACCCACAGGGAGACTTCGGGACTAGCGGGAGCAACAGCTACAATGAGCAGTTCTTC.

This clonotype appeared a few times. The CDR3 sequence is CASKRGGQLVEQYF. The CDR3 DNA reads as TGTGCCAGCAAACGGGGGGGACAGTTAGTCGAGCAGTACTTC. The rearrangement links TRBV12-3 or TRBV12-4 to TRBJ2-7; D may be TRBD2 (8 bases). The CDR3 length is 14 residues. Trimming took 7 bases from V and 6 from J, leaving 19 bases between them.

This clonotype was counted between two and nine times. This rearrangement joins TRBV3-1 to TRBJ1-2; weak D call: TRBD1 (6 bases). The germline V and J ends were trimmed by 1 base and 4 bases, with 16 bases remaining between them. This CDR3 has 16 amino acids. CDR1 is LGHDT, CDR2 YNNKEL, per germline (reference sequence). The CDR3 protein is CASSQAAGAEFYGYTF. CDR3 nucleotides: TGTGCCAGCAGCCAAGCTGCAGGGGCGGAGTTCTATGGCTACACCTTC. Looking up the rest from reference TRBV3-1 and TRBJ1-2 gives the full variable domain: DTAVSQTPKYLVTQMGNDKSIKCEQNLGHDTMYWYKQDSKKFLKIMFSYNNKELIINETVPNRFSPKSPDKAHLNLHINSLELGDSAVYFCASSQAAGAEFYGYTFGSGTRLTVV.